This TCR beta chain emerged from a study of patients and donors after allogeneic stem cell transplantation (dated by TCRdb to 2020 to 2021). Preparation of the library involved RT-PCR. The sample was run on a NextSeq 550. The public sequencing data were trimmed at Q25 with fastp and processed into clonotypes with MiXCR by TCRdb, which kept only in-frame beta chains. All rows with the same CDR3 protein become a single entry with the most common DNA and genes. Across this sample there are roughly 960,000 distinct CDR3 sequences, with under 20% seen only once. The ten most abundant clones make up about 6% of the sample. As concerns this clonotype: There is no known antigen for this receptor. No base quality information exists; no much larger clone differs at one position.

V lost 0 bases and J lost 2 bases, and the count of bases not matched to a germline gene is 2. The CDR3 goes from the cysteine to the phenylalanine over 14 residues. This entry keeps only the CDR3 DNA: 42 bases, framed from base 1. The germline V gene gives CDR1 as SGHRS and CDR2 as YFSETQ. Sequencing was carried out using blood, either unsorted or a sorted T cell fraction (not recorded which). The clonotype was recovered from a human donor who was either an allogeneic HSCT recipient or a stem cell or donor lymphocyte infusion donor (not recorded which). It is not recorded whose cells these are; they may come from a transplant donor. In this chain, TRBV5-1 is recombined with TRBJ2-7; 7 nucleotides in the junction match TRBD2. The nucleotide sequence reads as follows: TGCGCCAGCAGCTTGGCTCGGGGGGCCTACGAGCAGTACTTC. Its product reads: CASSLARGAYEQYF.